The present TCR beta chain was sequenced within a study of blood T cell repertoires in COVID-19. Study summary: Some COVID-19 samples were acute and others convalescent; all came from the United States, Italy and Spain.

This CDR3 is 20 amino acids long. Trimming pared 1 base from V and 2 bases from J, leaving 24 bases between. Germline loops: CDR1 LGHDT, CDR2 YNNKEL (reference sequence). Authors' methods: Amplification of reference gene primers was used by the study to estimate nucleated cell counts. Sequenced by immunoSEQ multiplex PCR; TCRdb stores in-frame clones only, minus some. V and J calls plus clone size are reproduced from that table; the DNA served to infer D and trimming. The table includes some 60,000 clones, approximately 91% detected once. This clone occurred a few times. Specimen: peripheral blood. The TCR originated in a human donor in a cohort sampled during active COVID-19. The rearrangement links TRBV3-1 (or the pseudogene TRBV3-2) to TRBJ1-5, with a tentative D call TRBD1 (5 bases). The CDR3: CASSQAKGYRDRPCNQPQHF. Written as DNA, the CDR3 is TGTGCCAGCAGCCAAGCAAAAGGTTACCGAGACAGACCATGCAATCAGCCCCAGCATTTT.